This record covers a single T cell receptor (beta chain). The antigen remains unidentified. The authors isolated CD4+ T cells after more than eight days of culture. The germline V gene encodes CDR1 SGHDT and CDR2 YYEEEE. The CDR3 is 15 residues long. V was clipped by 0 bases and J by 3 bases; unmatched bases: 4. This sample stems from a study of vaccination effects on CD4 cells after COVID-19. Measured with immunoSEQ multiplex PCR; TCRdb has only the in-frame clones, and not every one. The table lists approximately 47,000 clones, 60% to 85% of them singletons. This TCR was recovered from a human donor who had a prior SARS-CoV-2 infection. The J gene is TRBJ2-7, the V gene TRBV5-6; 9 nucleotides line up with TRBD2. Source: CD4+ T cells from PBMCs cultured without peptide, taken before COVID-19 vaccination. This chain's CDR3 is CASSLAAAGGYEQYF. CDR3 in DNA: TGTGCCAGCAGCTTGGCGGCAGCGGGGGGCTACGAGCAGTACTTC.